The 3 T cell receptor beta chains below all came from one sample that was sequenced in a study of T-cell reconstitution after alpha-beta-depleted transplantation in children. Researchers prepared the TCRbeta library using unique molecular identifiers, the study reports. TCRdb used MiXCR to reprocess the PCR reads, holding one entry per CDR3 protein. Of 84,000 or so distinct CDR3 sequences listed, roughly a sixth were seen once; the top ten hold roughly a fifth. The material sequenced was PBMCs, mostly from graft donor cells, taken 180 days after TCRalphabeta/CD19-depleted stem cell transplant. The source of these receptors is a male patient aged 2 to 9 who had a stem cell transplant for acute lymphoblastic leukemia, so the T cells may come from the graft donor.

The V gene is TRBV6-2 or TRBV6-3, the J gene TRBJ2-1; D perhaps matches TRBD2 (5 bases). The germline CDR1 and CDR2 sequences are MNHEY and SVGEGT. The CDR3 is 12 residues long. Trimming removed 4 bases at V and 8 bases at J, with 9 bases between. The CDR3 DNA reads TGTGCCAGCAGTTTAAAAGCGGATGAGCAGTTCTTC. This codes for CASSLKADEQFF.

This clonotype occurred many times. The rearrangement joins TRBV5-1 to TRBJ2-3; TRBD1 agrees at 7 bases. Looked up from germline, CDR1 is SGHRS and CDR2 is YFSETQ. V shed 3 bases, J shed 0 bases, and the junction held 7 bases outside the gene matches. The length of the CDR3 is 16 residues. The CDR3 sequence is CASSSFTGASTDTQYF. CDR3 in DNA: TGCGCCAGCAGCTCCTTTACAGGGGCCAGCACAGATACGCAGTATTTT. The full variable domain, rest sourced from reference TRBV5-1 and TRBJ2-3, is KAGVTQTPRYLIKTRGQQVTLSCSPISGHRSVSWYQQTPGQGLQFLFEYFSETQRNKGNFPGRFSGRQFSNSRSEMNVSTLELGDSALYLCASSSFTGASTDTQYFGPGTRLTVL.

This clonotype was seen a few times. The chain links TRBV29-1 to TRBJ2-1; TRBD2 matches at 13 bases. Germline V gene lookup returns CDR1 SQVTM and CDR2 ANQGSEA. This CDR3 is built from 12 residues. For the CDR3, the DNA is TGCGCGGGACTAGCGGGGCTCAATGAGCAGTTCTTC. It encodes CAGLAGLNEQFF.